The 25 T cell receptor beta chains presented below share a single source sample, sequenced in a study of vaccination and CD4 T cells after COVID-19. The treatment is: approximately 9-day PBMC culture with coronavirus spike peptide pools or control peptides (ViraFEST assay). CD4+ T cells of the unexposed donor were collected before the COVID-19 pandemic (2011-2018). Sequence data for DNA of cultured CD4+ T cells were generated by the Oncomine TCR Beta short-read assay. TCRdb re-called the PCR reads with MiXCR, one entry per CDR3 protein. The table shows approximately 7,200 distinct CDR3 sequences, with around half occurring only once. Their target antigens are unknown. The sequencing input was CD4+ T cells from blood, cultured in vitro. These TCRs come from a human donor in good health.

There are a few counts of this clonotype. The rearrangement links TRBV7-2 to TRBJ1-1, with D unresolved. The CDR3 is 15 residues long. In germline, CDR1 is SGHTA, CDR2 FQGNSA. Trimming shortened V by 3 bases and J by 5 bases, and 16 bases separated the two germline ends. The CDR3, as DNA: TGTGCCAGCAGCTTGGACCTTGGGTCGGGGACTGAAGCTTTCTTT. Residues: CASSLDLGSGTEAFF. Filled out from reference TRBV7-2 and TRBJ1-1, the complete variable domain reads GAGVSQSPSNKVTEKGKDVELRCDPISGHTALYWYRQSLGQGLEFLIYFQGNSAPDKSGLPSDRFSAERTGGSVSTLTIQRTQQEDSAVYLCASSLDLGSGTEAFFGQGTRLTVV.

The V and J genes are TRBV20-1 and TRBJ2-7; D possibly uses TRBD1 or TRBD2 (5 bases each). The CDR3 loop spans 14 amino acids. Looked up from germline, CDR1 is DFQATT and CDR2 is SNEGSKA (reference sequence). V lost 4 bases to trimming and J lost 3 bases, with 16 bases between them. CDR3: CSAMDSFRVYEQYF. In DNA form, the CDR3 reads TGCAGTGCTATGGACTCTTTCAGGGTCTACGAGCAGTACTTC.

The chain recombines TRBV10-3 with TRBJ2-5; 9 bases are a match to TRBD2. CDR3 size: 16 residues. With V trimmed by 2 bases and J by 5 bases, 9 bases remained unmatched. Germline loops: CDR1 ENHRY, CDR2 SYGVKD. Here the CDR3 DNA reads TGTGCCATCAGTGAGATCGAGCTAGCGGGGCGGGAGACCCAGTACTTC. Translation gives CAISEIELAGRETQYF.

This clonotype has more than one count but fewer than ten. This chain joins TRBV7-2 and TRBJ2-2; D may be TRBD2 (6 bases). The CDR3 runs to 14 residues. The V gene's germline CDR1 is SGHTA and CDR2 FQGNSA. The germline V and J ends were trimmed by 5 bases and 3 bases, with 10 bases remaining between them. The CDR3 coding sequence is TGTGCCAGCAGCCGGGACTCCTACACCGGGGAGCTGTTTTTT. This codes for CASSRDSYTGELFF.

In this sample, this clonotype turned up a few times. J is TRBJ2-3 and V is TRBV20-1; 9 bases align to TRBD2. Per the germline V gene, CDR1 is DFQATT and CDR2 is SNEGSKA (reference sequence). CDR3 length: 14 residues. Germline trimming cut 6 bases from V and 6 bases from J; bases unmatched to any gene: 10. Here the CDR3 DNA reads TGCAGTGCCCCGGGGCGGGGGGGTATCGATACGCAGTATTTT. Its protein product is CSAPGRGGIDTQYF.

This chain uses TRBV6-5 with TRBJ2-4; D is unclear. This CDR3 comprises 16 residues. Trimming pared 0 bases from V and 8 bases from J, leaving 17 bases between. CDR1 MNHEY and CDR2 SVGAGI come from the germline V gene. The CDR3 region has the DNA TGTGCCAGCAGTTACTCGATAGTTAGTGGGATAGACATTCAGTACTTC. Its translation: CASSYSIVSGIDIQYF.

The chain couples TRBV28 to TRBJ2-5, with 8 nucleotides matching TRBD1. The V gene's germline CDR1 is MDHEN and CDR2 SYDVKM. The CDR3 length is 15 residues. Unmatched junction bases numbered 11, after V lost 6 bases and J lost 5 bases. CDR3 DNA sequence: TGTGCCAGCAGCGCACCGACAGGGGATGCGGAGACCCAGTACTTC. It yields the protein CASSAPTGDAETQYF.

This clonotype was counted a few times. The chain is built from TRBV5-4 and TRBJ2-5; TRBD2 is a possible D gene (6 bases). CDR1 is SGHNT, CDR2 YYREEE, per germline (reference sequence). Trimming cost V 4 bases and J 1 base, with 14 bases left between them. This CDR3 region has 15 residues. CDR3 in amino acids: CASSGGLSTQETQYF. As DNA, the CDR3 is TGTGCCAGCAGCGGGGGACTTTCAACCCAAGAGACCCAGTACTTC.

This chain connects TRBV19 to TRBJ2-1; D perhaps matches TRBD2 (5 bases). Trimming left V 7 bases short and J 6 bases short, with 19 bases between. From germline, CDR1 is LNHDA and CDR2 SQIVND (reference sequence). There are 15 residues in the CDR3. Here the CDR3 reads CASIQSLTTRNEQFF. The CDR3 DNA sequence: TGTGCCAGTATTCAATCCCTGACTACCCGCAATGAGCAGTTCTTC.

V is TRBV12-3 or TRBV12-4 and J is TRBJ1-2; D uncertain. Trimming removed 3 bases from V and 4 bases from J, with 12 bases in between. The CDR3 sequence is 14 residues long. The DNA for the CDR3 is TGTGCCAGCAGTTTCTCGACTGCAGCCTATGGCTACACCTTC. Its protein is CASSFSTAAYGYTF.

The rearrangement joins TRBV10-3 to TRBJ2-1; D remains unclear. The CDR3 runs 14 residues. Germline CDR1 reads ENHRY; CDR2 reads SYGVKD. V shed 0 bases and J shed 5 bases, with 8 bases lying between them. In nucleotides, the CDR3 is TGTGCCATCAGTGAGTCGACGGTGAACAATGAGCAGTTCTTC. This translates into CAISESTVNNEQFF.

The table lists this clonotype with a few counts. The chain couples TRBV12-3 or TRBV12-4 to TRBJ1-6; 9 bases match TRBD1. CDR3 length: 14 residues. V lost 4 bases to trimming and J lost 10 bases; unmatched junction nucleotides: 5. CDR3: CASSSGQGVSPLHF. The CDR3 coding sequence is TGTGCCAGCAGTTCGGGACAGGGCGTCTCACCCCTCCACTTT.

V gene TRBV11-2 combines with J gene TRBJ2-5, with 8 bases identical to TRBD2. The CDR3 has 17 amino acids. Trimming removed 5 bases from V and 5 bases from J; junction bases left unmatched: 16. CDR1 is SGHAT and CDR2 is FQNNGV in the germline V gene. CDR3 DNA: TGTGCCAGCAGCCTCCTCAAACGGGGACTAGGCGGCGAGACCCAGTACTTC. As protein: CASSLLKRGLGGETQYF.

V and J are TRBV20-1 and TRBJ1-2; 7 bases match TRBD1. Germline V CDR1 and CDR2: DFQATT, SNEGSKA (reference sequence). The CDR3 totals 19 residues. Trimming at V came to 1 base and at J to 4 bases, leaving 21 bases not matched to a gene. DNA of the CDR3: TGCAGTGCTAGAGCCCAACCGGGGACAGTCGGGTTTGGAGGCTATGGCTACACCTTC. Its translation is CSARAQPGTVGFGGYGYTF.

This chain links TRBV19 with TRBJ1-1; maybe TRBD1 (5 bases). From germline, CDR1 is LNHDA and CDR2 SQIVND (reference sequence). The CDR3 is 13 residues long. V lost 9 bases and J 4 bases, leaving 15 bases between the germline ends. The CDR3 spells CASLRGVGTEAFF. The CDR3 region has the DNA TGTGCCAGCCTACGAGGGGTGGGCACTGAAGCTTTCTTT. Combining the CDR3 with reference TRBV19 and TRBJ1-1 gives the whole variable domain DGGITQSPKYLFRKEGQNVTLSCEQNLNHDAMYWYRQDPGQGLRLIYYSQIVNDFQKGDIAEGYSVSREKKESFPLTVTSAQKNPTAFYLCASLRGVGTEAFFGQGTRLTVV.

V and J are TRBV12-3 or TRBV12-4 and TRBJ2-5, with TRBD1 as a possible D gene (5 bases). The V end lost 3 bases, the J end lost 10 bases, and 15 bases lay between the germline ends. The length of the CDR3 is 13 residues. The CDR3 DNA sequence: TGTGCCAGCAGTTTTTCGGCACCCAGGGACCAGTACTTC. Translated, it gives CASSFSAPRDQYF.

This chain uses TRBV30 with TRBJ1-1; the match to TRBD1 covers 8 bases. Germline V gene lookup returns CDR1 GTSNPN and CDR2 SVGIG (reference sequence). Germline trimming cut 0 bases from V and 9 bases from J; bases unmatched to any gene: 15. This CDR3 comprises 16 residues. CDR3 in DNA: TGTGCCTGGAGTGTACAGTGGTCAGGGGGCGGCTCTAAAGCTTTCTTT. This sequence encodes CAWSVQWSGGGSKAFF.

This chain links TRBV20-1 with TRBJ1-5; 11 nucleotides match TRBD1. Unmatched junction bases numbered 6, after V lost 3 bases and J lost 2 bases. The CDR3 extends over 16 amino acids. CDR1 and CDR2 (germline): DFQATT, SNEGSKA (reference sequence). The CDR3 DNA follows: TGCAGTGCTAGGAGGGACAGGGGGTGGGGCAATCAGCCCCAGCATTTT. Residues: CSARRDRGWGNQPQHF.

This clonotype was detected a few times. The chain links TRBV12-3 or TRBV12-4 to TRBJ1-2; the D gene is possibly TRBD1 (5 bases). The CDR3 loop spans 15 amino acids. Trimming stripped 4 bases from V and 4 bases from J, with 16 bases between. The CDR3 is CASSSRQPRLYGYTF. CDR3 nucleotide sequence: TGTGCCAGCAGTTCTCGACAGCCACGCCTCTATGGCTACACCTTC.

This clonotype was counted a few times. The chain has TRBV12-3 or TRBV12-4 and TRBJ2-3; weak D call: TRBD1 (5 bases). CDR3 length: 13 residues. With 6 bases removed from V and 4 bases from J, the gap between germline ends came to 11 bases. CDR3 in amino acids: CASRGPLSDTQYF. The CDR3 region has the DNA TGTGCCAGCAGGGGGCCCCTATCAGATACGCAGTATTTT.

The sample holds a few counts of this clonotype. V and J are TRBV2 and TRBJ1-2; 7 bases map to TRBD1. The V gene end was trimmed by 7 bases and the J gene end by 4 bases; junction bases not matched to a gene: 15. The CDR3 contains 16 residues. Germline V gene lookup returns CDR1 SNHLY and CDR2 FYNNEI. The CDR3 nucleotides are TGTGCCAGCACGTATATGGGACAGATGAGCTCCTATGGCTACACCTTC. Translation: CASTYMGQMSSYGYTF.

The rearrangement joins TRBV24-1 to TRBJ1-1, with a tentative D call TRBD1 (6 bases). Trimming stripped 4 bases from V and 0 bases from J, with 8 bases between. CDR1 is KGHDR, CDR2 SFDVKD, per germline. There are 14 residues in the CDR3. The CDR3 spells CATSEGGLNTEAFF. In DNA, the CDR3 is TGTGCCACCAGTGAGGGGGGCCTGAACACTGAAGCTTTCTTT.

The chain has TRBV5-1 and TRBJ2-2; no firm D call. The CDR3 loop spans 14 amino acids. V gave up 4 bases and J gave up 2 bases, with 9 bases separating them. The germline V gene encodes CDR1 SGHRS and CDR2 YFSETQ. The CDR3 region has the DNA TGCGCCAGCAGCGTGACTTCTAACACCGGGGAGCTGTTTTTT. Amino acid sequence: CASSVTSNTGELFF.

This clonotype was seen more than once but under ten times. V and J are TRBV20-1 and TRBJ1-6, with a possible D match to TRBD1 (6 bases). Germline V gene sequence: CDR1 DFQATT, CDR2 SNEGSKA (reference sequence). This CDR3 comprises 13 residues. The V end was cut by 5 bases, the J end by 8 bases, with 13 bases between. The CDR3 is CSAPGDLYSPLHF. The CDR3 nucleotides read TGCAGTGCTCCAGGGGATTTATATTCACCCCTCCACTTT.

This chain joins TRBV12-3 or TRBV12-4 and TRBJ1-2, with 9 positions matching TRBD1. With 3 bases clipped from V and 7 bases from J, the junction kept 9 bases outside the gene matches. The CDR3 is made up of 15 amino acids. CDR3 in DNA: TGTGCCAGCAGTTTGGCGGGACAGGGAGGGCGTGGCTACACCTTC. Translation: CASSLAGQGGRGYTF.